These 11 T cell receptor beta chains were all obtained from the same sample, sequenced in a study of blood T cell repertoires in COVID-19. Some clones are missing from TCRdb's copy, which holds only in-frame ones; the method was immunoSEQ multiplex PCR. The data hold about 49,000 clones, with roughly 84% observed a single time. The sequenced material came from peripheral blood. The receptors originated from a man aged 50-59 years with acute or convalescent COVID-19.

This rearrangement joins TRBV25-1 to TRBJ1-5, with TRBD1 matching over 10 bases. Per germline, CDR1 MGHDK and CDR2 SYGVNS. The CDR3 spans 16 residues. J was trimmed by 6 bases and V by 5 bases; bases with no gene match: 10. The CDR3 is CASSPRDRGFGQPQHF. The CDR3 DNA reads TGTGCCAGCAGTCCCCGGGACAGGGGATTCGGTCAGCCCCAGCATTTT.

The V gene is TRBV11-2, the J gene TRBJ2-7; 7 bases are a match to TRBD1. Trimming at V came to 5 bases and at J to 6 bases, leaving 10 bases not matched to a gene. This CDR3 has 14 amino acids. Germline V gives CDR1 SGHAT, CDR2 FQNNGV. CDR3 amino acids: CASSHLKGGLEQYF. In DNA, the CDR3 is TGTGCCAGCAGCCATCTAAAAGGGGGCCTCGAGCAGTACTTC.

The rearrangement joins TRBV13 to TRBJ2-2; D not certain. Trimming removed 4 bases at V and 0 bases at J, with 15 bases between. Germline V gene lookup returns CDR1 PRHDT and CDR2 FYEKMQ (reference sequence). The CDR3 has 17 residues. This CDR3 reads CASSYSFKTTNTGELFF. The CDR3 nucleotides read TGTGCCAGCAGCTACTCCTTTAAGACAACGAACACCGGGGAGCTGTTTTTT.

The chain employs TRBV3-1 (or the pseudogene TRBV3-2) and TRBJ2-1; 8 bases match TRBD2. CDR1 and CDR2 from the germline V gene are LGHDT and YNNKEL (reference sequence). J gave up 9 bases and V 3 bases, and 13 bases lay outside the gene matches. The CDR3 consists of 16 residues. Here the CDR3 reads CASSQFGGRSRGEQFF. The DNA for the CDR3 is TGTGCCAGCAGCCAGTTTGGCGGGAGGAGTCGGGGTGAGCAGTTCTTC.

This clone turned up a few times. J is TRBJ2-2 and V is TRBV11-2; 10 bases are a match to TRBD2. Germline-derived CDR1 and CDR2 are SGHAT and FQNNGV. The length of the CDR3 is 18 residues. J gave up 4 bases and V 9 bases, and 17 bases lay outside the gene matches. The CDR3 DNA reads TGTGCCAGTCGGCGGCTAGCGGGGGTCTCGCGAGGCACCGGGGAGCTGTTTTTT. Amino acid sequence: CASRRLAGVSRGTGELFF.

For the CDR3, the DNA is TGTGCCAGCTCCGCGGGGGGGAACACCGGGGAGCTGTTTTTT. It is translated as CASSAGGNTGELFF. V is TRBV19 and J is TRBJ2-2; TRBD2 agrees at 8 bases. CDR1 is LNHDA, CDR2 SQIVND, per germline (reference sequence). The trim removed 9 bases at V and 1 base at J, leaving 4 bases unmatched. This CDR3 has 14 amino acids.

CDR3 region: CATSRVSGLSSYEQYF. DNA of the CDR3: TGTGCCACCAGCAGAGTAAGCGGTTTGAGCTCCTACGAGCAGTACTTC. J is TRBJ2-7 and V is TRBV15; maybe TRBD2 (5 bases). V shed 1 base and J shed 0 bases, with 13 bases lying between them. There are 16 residues in the CDR3. CDR1 and CDR2 (germline): LNHNV, YYDKDF (reference sequence).

The rearrangement joins TRBV24-1 to TRBJ1-5; no clear D gene. V was pared by 9 bases and J by 1 base, with 6 bases between. The CDR3 covers 12 residues. Germline V gene lookup returns CDR1 KGHDR and CDR2 SFDVKD. The CDR3 DNA reads as TGTGCCACCTCTAAGAGCAATCAGCCCCAGCATTTT. This sequence encodes CATSKSNQPQHF.

The chain combines TRBV28 with TRBJ2-2; the D gene is possibly TRBD2 (6 bases). Germline CDR1 and CDR2: MDHEN and SYDVKM. V shed 1 base and J shed 7 bases, with 13 bases lying between them. This CDR3 has 15 residues. CDR3 protein: CASSLYRTGVGELFF. The CDR3 nucleotides are TGTGCCAGCAGTTTATACAGGACGGGGGTCGGGGAGCTGTTTTTT.

This clone appeared a single time. V is TRBV2 and J is TRBJ2-7, with 7 bases identical to TRBD1. CDR3 size: 14 residues. V trimming: 7 bases; J trimming: 0 bases; junction bases outside the gene matches: 6. Germline V gene data show CDR1 as SNHLY and CDR2 as FYNNEI. CDR3: CASKVRGTSYEQYF. The CDR3 nucleotides read TGTGCCAGCAAGGTCAGGGGGACCTCCTACGAGCAGTACTTC.

CDR3 in amino acids: CASSLGVGLSQSPQYF. DNA for the CDR3: TGTGCCAGCAGTTTAGGGGTGGGACTCTCACAGAGTCCGCAGTATTTT. The J gene is TRBJ2-3, the V gene TRBV27, with TRBD2 as a possible D gene (6 bases). V was cut by 2 bases and J by 10 bases, with 22 bases left in between. CDR3 length equals 16 residues. Per the germline V gene, CDR1 is MNHEY and CDR2 is SMNVEV (reference sequence).